This T cell receptor beta chain was documented in a study of blood T cell repertoires in COVID-19. Produced via immunoSEQ multiplex PCR; TCRdb's table is partial and in-frame only. The data show 210,000 or so clones, with more than 85% seen just once and about 2% held by the top ten. This TCR derives from a middle-aged man with active or convalescent COVID-19. Sequenced: peripheral blood.

The CDR3: CASSETGRGYTF. CDR3 bases: TGTGCCAGCAGCGAGACGGGGAGAGGCTACACCTTC. This chain links TRBV28 with TRBJ1-2; D is ambiguous. From germline, CDR1 is MDHEN and CDR2 SYDVKM. Trimming stripped 6 bases from V and 8 bases from J, with 13 bases between. This CDR3 has 12 amino acids.